This T cell receptor (beta chain) was sequenced in a study of blood T cell repertoires in COVID-19. CDR3 length: 18 residues. Germline CDR1 SGDLS, CDR2 YYNGEE. Losses at the gene ends were 4 bases for V and 0 bases for J; bases not matched to a gene: 15. Generated by immunoSEQ multiplex PCR, the TCRdb table keeps only in-frame clones and is missing some. The sample contains approximately 300,000 clones, 87% of which appear only once. Sequencing used PBMCs or T cells enriched from blood (not recorded which). V is TRBV9 and J is TRBJ2-5, with 7 positions matching TRBD2. The TCR comes from a woman aged 25-40 years who had recovered from COVID-19. The chain's CDR3 is CASSLRPGGGTYQETQYF. Written as DNA, the CDR3 is TGTGCCAGCAGCCTCCGCCCTGGGGGGGGGACGTACCAAGAGACCCAGTACTTC.